This T cell receptor beta chain derives from a study of blood T cell repertoires in COVID-19. This CDR3 has 16 amino acids. The ends lost 1 base at V and 7 bases at J; junction bases unmatched: 7. The germline CDR1 and CDR2 sequences are SGHVS and FNYEAQ. Each participant's cohort was designated according to participant-reported clinical history. TCRdb's table, derived via immunoSEQ multiplex PCR, lists solely in-frame clones and lacks some. The table records fewer than 250,000 clones, about four fifths of them present only once. This clone was detected only a few times. The receptor was derived from a woman aged 50 to 60 who had been exposed to COVID-19. What was sequenced was PBMCs or T cells enriched from blood (not recorded which). This sequence joins TRBV7-6 and TRBJ2-3; 11 nucleotides agree with TRBD2. The CDR3 sequence is CASSLGPSGGTNTQYF. In nucleotides, the CDR3 is TGTGCCAGCAGCTTAGGTCCTAGCGGGGGGACGAATACGCAGTATTTT. Together with reference TRBV7-6 and TRBJ2-3, the CDR3 gives the full variable domain: GAGVSQSPRYKVTKRGQDVALRCDPISGHVSLYWYRQALGQGPEFLTYFNYEAQQDKSGLPNDRFSAERPEGSISTLTIQRTEQRDSAMYRCASSLGPSGGTNTQYFGPGTRLTVL.